Below, 9 T cell receptor beta chains from the same sample are listed, as sequenced in a study of blood T cell repertoires in COVID-19. This table comes from immunoSEQ multiplex PCR, and its TCRdb copy is limited to in-frame clones, with some not included. In the table there are more than 300,000 clones, 86% of which are singletons. Input material: PBMCs or T cells enriched from blood (not recorded which). The receptors originated from a man in his thirties or forties who had recovered from COVID-19.

The rearrangement joins TRBV27 to TRBJ1-2, with 9 bases lining up with TRBD1. This CDR3 has 16 residues. Germline lookup yields CDR1 MNHEY and CDR2 SMNVEV (reference sequence). V was clipped by 5 bases and J by 1 base; unmatched bases: 8. For the CDR3, the DNA is TGTGCCAGCAGTGCTCTACAGGGGGCATATAACTATGGCTACACCTTC. Translated: CASSALQGAYNYGYTF.

The chain has TRBV25-1 and TRBJ2-1; maybe TRBD2 (7 bases). The CDR3 runs 14 residues. The V gene's germline CDR1 is MGHDK and CDR2 SYGVNS. Trimming pared 7 bases from V and 5 bases from J, leaving 15 bases between. The CDR3 bases are TGTGCCAGCAATAGGCGGGGGCTAAACAATGAGCAGTTCTTC. It specifies CASNRRGLNNEQFF.

The gene calls are TRBV5-1 and TRBJ2-1, with D possibly TRBD1 on 5 matching bases. Germline V gene sequence: CDR1 SGHRS, CDR2 YFSETQ. CDR3 length: 15 amino acids. V was trimmed by 4 bases and J by 0 bases, leaving 11 bases between them. The CDR3 is CASSIGASSYNEQFF. The CDR3 DNA follows: TGCGCCAGCAGCATAGGGGCGAGCTCCTACAATGAGCAGTTCTTC.

This rearrangement joins TRBV20-1 to TRBJ2-3; 10 nucleotides align to TRBD2. The J segment lost 2 bases and the V segment lost 3 bases, leaving 11 bases of the junction unmatched. CDR3 length: 17 residues. Germline V gene sequence: CDR1 DFQATT, CDR2 SNEGSKA (reference sequence). In DNA form, the CDR3 reads TGCAGTGCTAGTAACAGCGGGGGGGCCTTCGACACAGATACGCAGTATTTT. Translating gives CSASNSGGAFDTDTQYF.

The V and J genes are TRBV27 and TRBJ2-2, with 12 bases identical to TRBD2. Trimming at V came to 7 bases and at J to 4 bases, leaving 13 bases not matched to a gene. CDR1 and CDR2 from the germline V gene are MNHEY and SMNVEV (reference sequence). This CDR3 is 18 amino acids long. The CDR3 nucleotides are TGTGCCAGCACCGGTCACCGGGGACTAGCGGGCGGCACCGGGGAGCTGTTTTTT. Protein: CASTGHRGLAGGTGELFF.

A few counts support this clone. The gene calls are TRBV4-1 and TRBJ1-4; 10 nucleotides line up with TRBD1. Germline values: CDR1 MGHRA, CDR2 YSYEKL. This CDR3 spans 19 amino acids. V was clipped by 3 bases and J by 0 bases; unmatched bases: 10. The CDR3 region has the DNA TGCGCCAGCAGCCAGCACCCGGGACAGGGGCAGACAACTAATGAAAAACTGTTTTTT. This encodes CASSQHPGQGQTTNEKLFF.

The chain couples TRBV28 to TRBJ2-3; 10 bases agree with TRBD2. Looked up from germline, CDR1 is MDHEN and CDR2 is SYDVKM. J was trimmed by 2 bases and V by 5 bases; bases with no gene match: 13. The CDR3 totals 18 residues. The CDR3 DNA is TGTGCCAGCAGTCCCATTAAAGAACTAGCGGGGTTCACAGATACGCAGTATTTT. Translated: CASSPIKELAGFTDTQYF. Filled out from reference TRBV28 and TRBJ2-3, the complete variable domain reads DVKVTQSSRYLVKRTGEKVFLECVQDMDHENMFWYRQDPGLGLRLIYFSYDVKMKEKGDIPEGYSVSREKKERFSLILESASTNQTSMYLCASSPIKELAGFTDTQYFGPGTRLTVL.

J is TRBJ1-3 and V is TRBV28, with 8 bases aligning to TRBD1. V was pared by 4 bases and J by 0 bases, with 11 bases of the junction left unmatched. From germline, CDR1 is MDHEN and CDR2 SYDVKM. The CDR3 loop spans 18 amino acids. The CDR3 coding sequence is TGTGCCAGCAGTTCTGCCCCGGGACAGGCCAGCTCTGGAAACACCATATATTTT. Its translation is CASSSAPGQASSGNTIYF.

V usage is TRBV11-2 and J usage is TRBJ1-2; D perhaps matches TRBD1 (6 bases). V dropped 5 bases and J dropped 4 bases, with 20 bases sitting between them. Germline assignment: CDR1 SGHAT and CDR2 FQNNGV. The CDR3 sequence is 16 residues long. The CDR3 loop reads CASSPRTANAPYGYTF. The CDR3, as DNA: TGTGCCAGCAGCCCGCGGACAGCGAACGCTCCCTATGGCTACACCTTC. The full variable domain, rest sourced from reference TRBV11-2 and TRBJ1-2, is EAGVAQSPRYKIIEKRQSVAFWCNPISGHATLYWYQQILGQGPKLLIQFQNNGVVDDSQLPKDRFSAERLKGVDSTLKIQPAKLEDSAVYLCASSPRTANAPYGYTFGSGTRLTVV.